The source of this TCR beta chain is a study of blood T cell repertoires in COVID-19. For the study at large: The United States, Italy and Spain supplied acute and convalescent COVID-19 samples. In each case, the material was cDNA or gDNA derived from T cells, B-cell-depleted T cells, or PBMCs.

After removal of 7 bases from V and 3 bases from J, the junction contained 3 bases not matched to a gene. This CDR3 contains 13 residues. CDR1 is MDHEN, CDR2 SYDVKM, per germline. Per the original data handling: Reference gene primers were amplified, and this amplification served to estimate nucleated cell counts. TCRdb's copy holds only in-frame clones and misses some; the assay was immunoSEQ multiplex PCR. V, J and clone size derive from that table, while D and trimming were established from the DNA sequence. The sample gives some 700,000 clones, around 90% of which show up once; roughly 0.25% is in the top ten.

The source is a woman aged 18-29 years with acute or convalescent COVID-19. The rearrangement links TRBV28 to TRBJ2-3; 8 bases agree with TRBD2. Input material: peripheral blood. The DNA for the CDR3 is TGTGCCAGCACCTCGGGGGGGACAGATACGCAGTATTTT. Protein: CASTSGGTDTQYF.